Below, one TCR beta chain is given with its context. Trimming removed 3 bases from V and 2 bases from J, with 6 bases in between. The CDR3 length is 12 residues. Per germline, CDR1 SQVTM and CDR2 ANQGSEA. This sample stems from a study of control samples from healthy donors and cancer patients. Only in-frame clones appear in the TCRdb table, and some are missing; sequencing was by immunoSEQ multiplex PCR. This sample has roughly 80,000 clones, with more than 70% found just once. The chain employs TRBV29-1 and TRBJ2-3; no reliable D call. The sequencing input was blood. The receptor's source is a woman aged 45-65 years in good health. The CDR3 reads CSVDLNTDTQYF. In nucleotides, the CDR3 is TGCAGCGTTGATCTTAACACAGATACGCAGTATTTT.